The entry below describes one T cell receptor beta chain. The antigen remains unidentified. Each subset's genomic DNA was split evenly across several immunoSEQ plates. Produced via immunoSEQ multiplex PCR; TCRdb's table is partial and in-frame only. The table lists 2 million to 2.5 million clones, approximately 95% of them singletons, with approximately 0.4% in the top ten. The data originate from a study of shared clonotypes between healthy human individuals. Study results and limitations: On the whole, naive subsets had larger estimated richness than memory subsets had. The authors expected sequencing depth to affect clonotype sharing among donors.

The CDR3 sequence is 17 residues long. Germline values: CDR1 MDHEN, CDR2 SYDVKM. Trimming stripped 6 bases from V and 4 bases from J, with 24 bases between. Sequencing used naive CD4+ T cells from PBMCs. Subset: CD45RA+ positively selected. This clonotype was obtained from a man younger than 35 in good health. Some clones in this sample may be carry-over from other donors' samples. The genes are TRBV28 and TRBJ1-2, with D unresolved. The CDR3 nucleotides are TGTGCCAGCAGATCGACCGGGCGAGGAGGGATTGGCTATGGCTACACCTTC. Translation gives CASRSTGRGGIGYGYTF.